The text below deals with one TCR beta chain. This clone has only one observation. Its antigen remains unidentified. Base qualities are missing; no much larger clone stands one base away. At one collaborating source in Seattle, patients were enrolled during active infection and were followed longitudinally through the course of disease. Collaborating institutions collected whole blood in K2EDTA tubes following their own protocols. For TCRbeta analysis, collaborators shipped samples as frozen whole blood, isolated PBMCs, or DNA extracted from either of those sample types. V loses 5 bases, J loses 2 bases, and the germline ends lie 9 bases apart. There are 13 amino acids in the CDR3, from cysteine to phenylalanine inclusive. Of all the DNA, just the CDR3 is kept, 39 bases in frame from base 1. This entry is derived from a study of blood T cell repertoires in COVID-19 (dated by TCRdb to the early 2020s). Regarding the research as a whole: Samples from collaborators originated in the United States, Italy and Spain and spanned both the acute and convalescent phases of COVID-19. The material from the prospective study consisted of cDNA or gDNA derived from T cells, B-cell-depleted T cells, or PBMCs. Subjects who had been exposed to COVID-19, were actively infected with it, or had recovered from it provided the deeply sampled blood TCRbeta repertoires that made up the dataset. The repertoires were released in a freely available public database meant as a resource for research on the immune response to SARS-CoV-2. Samples came from the ongoing ImmuneRACE study (first 160 participants) plus 1,254 subjects from 6 global collaborators. Nearly every sample came with metadata listing a de-identified subject ID, COVID-19 status, age in years and sex. Where available, HLA class I and class II types were taken from metadata supplied by the sample provider and were not determined by assay-based typing.

TCRbeta CDR3 regions were amplified from genomic DNA by means of the immunoSEQ Assay, a bias-controlled multiplex PCR. From the authors' description of their analysis: Nucleated cell counts per sample were estimated from amplification of reference gene primers within the assay. To quantify the absolute abundance of each unique TCRbeta CDR3 rearrangement, sequence reads were collapsed and filtered. Productive Simpson clonality was computed per sample as the square root of Simpson's diversity index over productive rearrangements. TCRdb re-hosts the immuneACCESS table, in-frame sequences only. Its copies lack some clones; in the studies checked, an unresolved V gene accounts for under half of them, and the cause for the rest is not known. The DNA was the basis for D and trimming; V, J and clone size are from that table. This sample gives 300,000 to 400,000 clones in total; around nine tenths of them show up just once. The top ten hold about 7% of the sample.

Broad study findings and their caveats: How much clinical and demographic metadata was included differed by source and by participant, and the metadata was provided uncurated.

Sequencing was performed on peripheral blood. The receptor's source is a woman in her 70s with COVID-19, enrolled during active disease. Rearrangement joined TRBV12-3 or TRBV12-4 to TRBJ2-5; TRBD1 is a weak D gene call, 6 bases matching. CDR3 reads: CASSPGQQETQYF. The DNA is TGTGCCAGCAGTCCCGGACAGCAAGAGACCCAGTACTTC.